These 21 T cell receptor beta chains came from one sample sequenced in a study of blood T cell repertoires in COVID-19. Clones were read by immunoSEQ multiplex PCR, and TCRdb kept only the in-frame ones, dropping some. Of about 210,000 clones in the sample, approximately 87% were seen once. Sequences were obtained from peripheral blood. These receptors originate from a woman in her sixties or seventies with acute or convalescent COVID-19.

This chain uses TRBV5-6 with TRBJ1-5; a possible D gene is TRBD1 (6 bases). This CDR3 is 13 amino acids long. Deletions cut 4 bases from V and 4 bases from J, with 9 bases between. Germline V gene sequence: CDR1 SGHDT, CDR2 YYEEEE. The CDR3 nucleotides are TGTGCCAGCAGCATACAGGGAAATCAGCCCCAGCATTTT. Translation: CASSIQGNQPQHF.

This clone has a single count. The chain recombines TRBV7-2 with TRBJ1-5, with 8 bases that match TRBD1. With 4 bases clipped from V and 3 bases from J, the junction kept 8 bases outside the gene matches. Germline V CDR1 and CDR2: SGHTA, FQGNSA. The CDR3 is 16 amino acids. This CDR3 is CASSSQGANNNQPQHF. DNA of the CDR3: TGTGCCAGCAGCTCGCAGGGGGCTAACAACAATCAGCCCCAGCATTTT.

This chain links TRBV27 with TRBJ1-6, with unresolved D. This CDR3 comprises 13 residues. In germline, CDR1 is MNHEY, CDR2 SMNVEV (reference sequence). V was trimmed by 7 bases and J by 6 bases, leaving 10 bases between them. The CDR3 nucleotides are TGTGCCAGCAAAGGTAGCGGTAATTCACCCCTCCACTTT. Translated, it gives CASKGSGNSPLHF.

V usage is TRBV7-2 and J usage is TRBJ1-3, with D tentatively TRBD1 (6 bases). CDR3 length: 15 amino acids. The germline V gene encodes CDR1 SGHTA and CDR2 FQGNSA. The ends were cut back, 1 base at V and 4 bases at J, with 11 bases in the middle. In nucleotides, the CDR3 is TGTGCCAGCAGCTTAGTGGGGGGGCAGGGAAACACCATATATTTT. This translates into CASSLVGGQGNTIYF.

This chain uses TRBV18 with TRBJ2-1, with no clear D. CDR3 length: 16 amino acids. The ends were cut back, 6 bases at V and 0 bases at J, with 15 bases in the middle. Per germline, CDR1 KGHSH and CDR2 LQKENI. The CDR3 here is CASSLDNSYSYNEQFF. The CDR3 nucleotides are TGTGCCAGCTCGCTCGACAATTCTTACTCCTACAATGAGCAGTTCTTC.

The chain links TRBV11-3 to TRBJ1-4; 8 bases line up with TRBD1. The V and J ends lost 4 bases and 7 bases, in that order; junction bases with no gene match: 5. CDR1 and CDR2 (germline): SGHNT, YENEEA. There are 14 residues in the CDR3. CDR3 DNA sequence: TGTGCCAGCAGCTCGAGACAGGGGTTTGAAAAACTGTTTTTT. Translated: CASSSRQGFEKLFF.

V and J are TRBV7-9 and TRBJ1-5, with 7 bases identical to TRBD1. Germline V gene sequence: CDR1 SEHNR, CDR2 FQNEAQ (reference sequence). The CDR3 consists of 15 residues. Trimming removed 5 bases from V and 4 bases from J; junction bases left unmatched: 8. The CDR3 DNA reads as TGTGCCAGCAGCATTTCGACAGGGAATAATCAGCCCCAGCATTTT. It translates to CASSISTGNNQPQHF.

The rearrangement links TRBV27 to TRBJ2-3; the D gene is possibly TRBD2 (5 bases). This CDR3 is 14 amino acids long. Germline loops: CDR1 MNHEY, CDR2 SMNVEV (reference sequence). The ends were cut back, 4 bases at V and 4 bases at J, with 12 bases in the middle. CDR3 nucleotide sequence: TGTGCCAGCAGTTCCCCCACTAGGGCAGATACGCAGTATTTT. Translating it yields CASSSPTRADTQYF.

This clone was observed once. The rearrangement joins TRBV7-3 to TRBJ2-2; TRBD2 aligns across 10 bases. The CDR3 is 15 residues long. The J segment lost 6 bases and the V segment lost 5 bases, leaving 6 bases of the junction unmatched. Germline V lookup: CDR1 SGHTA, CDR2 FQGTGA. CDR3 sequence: CASSVTSGFAGELFF. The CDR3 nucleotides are TGTGCCAGCAGCGTGACTAGCGGGTTTGCCGGGGAGCTGTTTTTT.

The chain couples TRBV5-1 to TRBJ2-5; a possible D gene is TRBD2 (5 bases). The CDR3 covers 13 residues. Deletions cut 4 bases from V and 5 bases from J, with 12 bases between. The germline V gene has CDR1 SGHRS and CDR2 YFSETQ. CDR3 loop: CASSQDSRETQYF. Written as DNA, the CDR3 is TGCGCCAGCAGCCAGGACTCGAGGGAGACCCAGTACTTC. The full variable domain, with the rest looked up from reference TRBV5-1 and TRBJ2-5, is KAGVTQTPRYLIKTRGQQVTLSCSPISGHRSVSWYQQTPGQGLQFLFEYFSETQRNKGNFPGRFSGRQFSNSRSEMNVSTLELGDSALYLCASSQDSRETQYFGPGTRLLVL.

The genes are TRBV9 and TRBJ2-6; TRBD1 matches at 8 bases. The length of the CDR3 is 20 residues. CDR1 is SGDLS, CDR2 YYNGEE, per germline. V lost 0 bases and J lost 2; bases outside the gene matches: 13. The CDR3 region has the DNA TGTGCCAGCAGCGTAGGGGCCACAGGGGGGAGTTCGGCTGGGGCCAACGTCCTGACTTTC. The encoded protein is CASSVGATGGSSAGANVLTF.

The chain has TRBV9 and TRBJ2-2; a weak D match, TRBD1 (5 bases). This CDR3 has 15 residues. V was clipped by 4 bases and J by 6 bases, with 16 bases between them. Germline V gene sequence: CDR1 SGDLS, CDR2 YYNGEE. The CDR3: CASSPGRVGAGELFF. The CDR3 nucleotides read TGTGCCAGCAGCCCGGGCAGGGTAGGCGCCGGGGAGCTGTTTTTT. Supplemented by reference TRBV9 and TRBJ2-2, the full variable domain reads DSGVTQTPKHLITATGQRVTLRCSPRSGDLSVYWYQQSLDQGLQFLIQYYNGEERAKGNILERFSAQQFPDLHSELNLSSLELGDSALYFCASSPGRVGAGELFFGEGSRLTVL.

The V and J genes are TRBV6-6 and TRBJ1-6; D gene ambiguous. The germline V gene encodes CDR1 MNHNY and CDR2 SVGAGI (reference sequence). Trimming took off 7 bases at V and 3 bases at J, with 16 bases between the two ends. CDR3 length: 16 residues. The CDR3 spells CASTGEGGRYNSPLHF. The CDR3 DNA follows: TGTGCCAGCACCGGCGAGGGTGGACGCTATAATTCACCCCTCCACTTT.

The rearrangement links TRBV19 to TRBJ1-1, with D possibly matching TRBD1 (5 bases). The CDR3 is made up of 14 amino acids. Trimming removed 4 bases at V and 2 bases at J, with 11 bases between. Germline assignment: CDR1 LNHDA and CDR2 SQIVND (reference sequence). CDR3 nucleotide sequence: TGTGCCAGTAGTAAAAACAGGCCAAACACTGAAGCTTTCTTT. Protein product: CASSKNRPNTEAFF.

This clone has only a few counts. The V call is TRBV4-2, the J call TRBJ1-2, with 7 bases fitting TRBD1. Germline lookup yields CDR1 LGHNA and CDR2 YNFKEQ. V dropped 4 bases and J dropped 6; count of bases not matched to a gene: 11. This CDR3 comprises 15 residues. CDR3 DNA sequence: TGTGCCAGCAGCCTCGAAGGGGGCGATCAGGATGGCTACACCTTC. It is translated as CASSLEGGDQDGYTF.

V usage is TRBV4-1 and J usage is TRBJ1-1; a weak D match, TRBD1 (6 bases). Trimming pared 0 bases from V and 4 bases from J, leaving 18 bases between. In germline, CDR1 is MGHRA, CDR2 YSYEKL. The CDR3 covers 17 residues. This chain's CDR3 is CASSQDFETGIGTEAFF. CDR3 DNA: TGCGCCAGCAGCCAAGATTTTGAGACAGGAATTGGCACTGAAGCTTTCTTT.

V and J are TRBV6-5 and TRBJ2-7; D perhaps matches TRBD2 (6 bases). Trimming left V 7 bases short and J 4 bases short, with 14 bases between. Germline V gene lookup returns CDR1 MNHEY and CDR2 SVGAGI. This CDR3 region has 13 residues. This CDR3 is CASIGTGPYEQYF. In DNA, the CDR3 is TGTGCCAGCATAGGGACTGGCCCTTACGAGCAGTACTTC.

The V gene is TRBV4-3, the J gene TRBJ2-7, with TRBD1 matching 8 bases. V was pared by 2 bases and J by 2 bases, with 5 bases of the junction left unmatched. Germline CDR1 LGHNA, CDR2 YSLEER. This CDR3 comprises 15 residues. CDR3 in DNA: TGCGCCAGCAGCCAAAACAGGGGGTACACCTACGAGCAGTACTTC. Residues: CASSQNRGYTYEQYF.

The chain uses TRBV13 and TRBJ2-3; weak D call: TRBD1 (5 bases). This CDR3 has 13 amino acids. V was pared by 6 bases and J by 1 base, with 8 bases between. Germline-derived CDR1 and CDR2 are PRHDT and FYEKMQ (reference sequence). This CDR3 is CASRLQGTDTQYF. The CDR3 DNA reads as TGTGCCAGCAGATTACAGGGCACAGATACGCAGTATTTT.

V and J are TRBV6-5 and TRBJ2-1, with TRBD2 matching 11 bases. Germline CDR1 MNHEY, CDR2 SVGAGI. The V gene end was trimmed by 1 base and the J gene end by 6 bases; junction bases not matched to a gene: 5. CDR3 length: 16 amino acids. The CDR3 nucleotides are TGTGCCAGCAGTTACTGGGGTAGCGGGAGGGCCAATGAGCAGTTCTTC. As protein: CASSYWGSGRANEQFF.

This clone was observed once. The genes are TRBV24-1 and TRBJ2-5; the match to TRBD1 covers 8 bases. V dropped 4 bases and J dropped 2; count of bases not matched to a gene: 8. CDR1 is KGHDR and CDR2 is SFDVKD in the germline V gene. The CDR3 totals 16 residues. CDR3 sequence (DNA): TGTGCCACCAGTGACGCGGACAGGGATCGACAAGAGACCCAGTACTTC. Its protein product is CATSDADRDRQETQYF.